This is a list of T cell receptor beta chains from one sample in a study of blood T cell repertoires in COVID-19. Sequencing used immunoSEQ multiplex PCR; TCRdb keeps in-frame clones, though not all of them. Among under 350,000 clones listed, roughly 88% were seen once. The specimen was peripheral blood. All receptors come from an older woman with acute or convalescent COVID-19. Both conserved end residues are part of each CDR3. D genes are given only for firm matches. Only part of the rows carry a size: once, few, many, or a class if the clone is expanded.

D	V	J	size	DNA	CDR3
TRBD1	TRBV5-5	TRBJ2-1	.	TGTGCCAGCATCATCGGAGGACAGGGAGATGAGCAGTTCTTC	CASIIGGQGDEQFF
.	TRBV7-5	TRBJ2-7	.	TGTGTCAGAAGCTTAGAAGCGGCCAGCTCCTACGAGCAGTACTTC	CVRSLEAASSYEQYF
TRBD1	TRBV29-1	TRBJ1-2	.	TGCAGCGTGCCGGGACAGGGGTCTGACTCCTACAACTATGGCTACACCTTC	CSVPGQGSDSYNYGYTF
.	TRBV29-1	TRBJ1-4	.	TGCAGCGCCCGCGGTGGACAGTCCAATGAAAAACTGTTTTTT	CSARGGQSNEKLFF
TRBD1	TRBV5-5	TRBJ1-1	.	TGTGCCAGCAGCTTGCGGACAGGTCGGGAGAACACTGAAGCTTTCTTT	CASSLRTGRENTEAFF
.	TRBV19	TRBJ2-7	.	TGTGCCAGTAGCCGACAGCGAACGAGCTCCTACGAGCAGTACTTC	CASSRQRTSSYEQYF
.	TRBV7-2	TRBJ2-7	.	TGTGCCAGCAGCGTCCAGACTACCTACGAGCAGTACTTC	CASSVQTTYEQYF
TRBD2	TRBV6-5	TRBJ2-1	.	TGTGCCAGCAGTTACTCTGGCCTAGCGGGGAAGTCGGAGCAGTTCTTC	CASSYSGLAGKSEQFF
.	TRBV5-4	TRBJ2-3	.	TGTGCCAGCAGCTTTCCTAGCTCAGATACGCAGTATTTT	CASSFPSSDTQYF
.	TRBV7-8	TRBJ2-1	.	TGTGCCAGCAGCACCCCGGACTTTACCTACAATGAGCAGTTCTTC	CASSTPDFTYNEQFF
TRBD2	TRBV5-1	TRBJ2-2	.	TGCGCCAGCAGGGGACTAGCGGGGGGAACCGGGGAGCTGTTTTTT	CASRGLAGGTGELFF
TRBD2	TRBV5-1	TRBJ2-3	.	TGCGCCAGCAGCGAGATAGCGGGGGGGCAGTCAGATACGCAGTATTTT	CASSEIAGGQSDTQYF
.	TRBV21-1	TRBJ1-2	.	TGTGCCAGTGGGGACAGTCTTAAGGTCGGCTACACCTTC	CASGDSLKVGYTF
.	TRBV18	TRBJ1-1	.	TGTGCCAGCTCACCTTTTTCGAAGGGGATGAACACTGAAGCTTTCTTT	CASSPFSKGMNTEAFF
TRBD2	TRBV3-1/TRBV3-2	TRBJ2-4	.	TGTGCCAGCAGCCAAGGCGGGGGGGCCCGGCCCGGAAACATTCAGTACTTC	CASSQGGGARPGNIQYF
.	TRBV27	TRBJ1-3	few	TGTGCCAGCAGCGGCGGGGAAACCTCTGGAAACACCATATATTTT	CASSGGETSGNTIYF
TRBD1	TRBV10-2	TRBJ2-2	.	TGCGCCAGCCGTCAGGGGACAGGGGGCTTCGAGGAGCTGTTTTTT	CASRQGTGGFEELFF
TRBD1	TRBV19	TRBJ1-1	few	TGTGCCAGTAGTATACAGGGGGGCACTGAAGCTTTCTTT	CASSIQGGTEAFF
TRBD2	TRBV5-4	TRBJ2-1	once	TGTGCCAGCAGCTCCCTCCGACTAGCGGGGGGAGGGGAGCAGTTCTTC	CASSSLRLAGGGEQFF
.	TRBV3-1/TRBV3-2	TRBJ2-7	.	TGTGCCAGCAGCCGGCGGCAACGCTCCTACGAGCAGTACTTC	CASSRRQRSYEQYF
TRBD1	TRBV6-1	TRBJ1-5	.	TGTGCCAGCAGTGAAGCAGGGGGCCGTCAGCCCCAGCATTTT	CASSEAGGRQPQHF
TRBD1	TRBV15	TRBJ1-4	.	TGTGCCACCAGCAGAGATTCCCTGACAGGGAATGAAAAACTGTTTTTT	CATSRDSLTGNEKLFF
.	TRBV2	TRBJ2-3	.	TGTGCCAGCAGGCTTCAGCGGGGCACAGATACGCAGTATTTT	CASRLQRGTDTQYF
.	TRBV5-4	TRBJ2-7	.	TGTGCCAGCAGTCCCCAGGGTAGCAACGAGCAGTACTTC	CASSPQGSNEQYF
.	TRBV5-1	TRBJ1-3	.	TGCGCCAGCAGCTTAGCGGGTCTCCAAGGAGGAAACACCATATATTTT	CASSLAGLQGGNTIYF
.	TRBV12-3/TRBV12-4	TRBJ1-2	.	TGTGCCAGCAGCCCGGGAGACCACGGCTACACCTTC	CASSPGDHGYTF
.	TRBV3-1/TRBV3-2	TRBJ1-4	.	TGTGCCAGCAGCGCCCGGGGGAAGGAAAAACTGTTTTTT	CASSARGKEKLFF
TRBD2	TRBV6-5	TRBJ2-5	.	TGTGCCACCCAGTTAGCGCTAGCGGTACAAGAGACCCAGTACTTC	CATQLALAVQETQYF
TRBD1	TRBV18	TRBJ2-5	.	TGTGCCAGCCTACAGGGGTACGAAACCCAGTACTTC	CASLQGYETQYF
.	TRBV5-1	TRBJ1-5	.	TGCGCCAGCAGCTGGACCCCAGGGCAGCCCCAGCATTTT	CASSWTPGQPQHF
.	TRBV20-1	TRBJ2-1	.	TGCAGTGCTAGTAGCTCGGGGTACGACAATGAGCAGTTCTTC	CSASSSGYDNEQFF
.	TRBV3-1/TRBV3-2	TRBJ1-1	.	TGTGCCAGCAGCCAGGGAGAAAGGGCTTTCTTT	CASSQGERAFF
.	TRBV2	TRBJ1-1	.	TGTGCCAGCCTCGGACGGGGTAACGGGGTGAACACTGAAGCTTTCTTT	CASLGRGNGVNTEAFF
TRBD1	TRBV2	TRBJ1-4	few	TGTGCCAGCAAGGACAGGGACAACGAAAAACTGTTTTTT	CASKDRDNEKLFF
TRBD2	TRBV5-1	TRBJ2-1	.	TGCGCCAGCAGCTTGGGTTCCAGCGGGGGGCCCAATGAGCAGTTCTTC	CASSLGSSGGPNEQFF
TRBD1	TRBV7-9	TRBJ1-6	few	TGTGCCAGCACCCAGTTCCGGACAGGATGGAACTCACCCCTCCACTTT	CASTQFRTGWNSPLHF
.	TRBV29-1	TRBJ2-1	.	TGCAGCATACGGCAGGGACTGCACAATGAGCAGTTCTTC	CSIRQGLHNEQFF
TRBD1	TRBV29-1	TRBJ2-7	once	TGCAGCGCCCAGGGGGACAGTCTGAGCTCCTACGAGCAGTACTTC	CSAQGDSLSSYEQYF
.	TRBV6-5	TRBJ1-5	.	TGTGCCAGCAGCCTCACCCAGGGGCAGCCCCAGCATTTT	CASSLTQGQPQHF
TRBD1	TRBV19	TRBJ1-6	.	TGTGCCAGTAGTATTACAGGGACAGATTCACCCCTCCACTTT	CASSITGTDSPLHF
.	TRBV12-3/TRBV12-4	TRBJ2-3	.	TGTGCCAGCAGTTTGCGGGTTACGCAGTATTTT	CASSLRVTQYF